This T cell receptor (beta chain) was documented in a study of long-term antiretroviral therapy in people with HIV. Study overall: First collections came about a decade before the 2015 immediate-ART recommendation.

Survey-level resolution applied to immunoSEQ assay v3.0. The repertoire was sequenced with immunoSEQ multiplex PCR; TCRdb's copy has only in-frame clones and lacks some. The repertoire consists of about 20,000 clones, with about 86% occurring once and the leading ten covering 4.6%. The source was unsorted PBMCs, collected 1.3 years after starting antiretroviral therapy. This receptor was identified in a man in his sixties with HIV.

DNA of the CDR3: TGCGCCAGCAGCCAAGCCCCCCTAGCGGGGGGCCTCACCGGGGAGCTGTTTTTT. Residues: CASSQAPLAGGLTGELFF. The V gene is TRBV4-3, the J gene TRBJ2-2, with 11 bases aligning to TRBD2. The CDR3 has 18 amino acids. J lost 4 bases, V lost 1 base, and 8 bases had no gene match. Germline loops: CDR1 LGHNA, CDR2 YSLEER.